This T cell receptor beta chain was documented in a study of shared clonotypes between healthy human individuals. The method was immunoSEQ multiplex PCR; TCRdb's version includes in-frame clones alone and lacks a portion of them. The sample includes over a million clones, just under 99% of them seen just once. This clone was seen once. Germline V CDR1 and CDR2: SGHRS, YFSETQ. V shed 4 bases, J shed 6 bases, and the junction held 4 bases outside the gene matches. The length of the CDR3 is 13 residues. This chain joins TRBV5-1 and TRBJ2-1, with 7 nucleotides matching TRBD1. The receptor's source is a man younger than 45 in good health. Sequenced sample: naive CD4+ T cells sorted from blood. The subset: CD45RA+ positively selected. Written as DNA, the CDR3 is TGCGCCAGCAGCCCCTACAGGGGCAATGAGCAGTTCTTC. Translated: CASSPYRGNEQFF.